Following are 29 T cell receptor beta chains from one sample sequenced in a study of T cells in Graves' hyperthyroidism and ophthalmopathy (dated by TCRdb to the late 2010s). Receptors were amplified or captured by multiplex PCR. TCRdb shows the sequencer as Illumina HiSeq 2000. The TCR beta CDR3 regions were amplified from the RNA transcripts. The first round of RT-PCR for the TCR CDR3 was performed with the HTBI primer set and the Qiagen OneStep RT-PCR kit. TCRdb reprocessing: public reads trimmed at Q25 with fastp, clones called with MiXCR, in-frame beta chains kept. Rows are combined by CDR3 protein, so each entry shows the most common genes and DNA. The sample table contains roughly 580,000 distinct CDR3 sequences; only one count was recorded for approximately 13% of them. The ten biggest clones cover 4.5% to 6% of the sample. Sequencing used blood. Receptors originate from a woman aged 30 to 39 with Graves' hyperthyroidism that later progressed to Graves' ophthalmopathy.

This clonotype turned up a few times. This chain joins TRBV25-1 and TRBJ1-1, with 8 bases identical to TRBD1. V lost 3 bases and J lost 6; bases outside the gene matches: 9. The CDR3 consists of 15 residues. Per germline, CDR1 MGHDK and CDR2 SYGVNS. The CDR3 DNA reads as TGTGCCAGCAGTGATCTCAGGGGGCTGGGCTCTGAAGCTTTCTTT. It encodes CASSDLRGLGSEAFF.

This clonotype was counted many times. A read error may produce the germline difference seen at one junction end. V gene TRBV2 combines with J gene TRBJ1-4; no firm D call. This CDR3 is 14 amino acids long. Germline CDR1 is SNHLY and CDR2 is FYNNEI. This CDR3 reads CATSSEGTTEKLFF. CDR3 DNA: TGTGCCACTTCTTCGGAGGGAACTACTGAAAAACTGTTTTTT.

This clonotype was seen at least ten times. V usage is TRBV2 and J usage is TRBJ1-2; D may be TRBD1 (6 bases). V lost 7 bases, J lost 4 bases, and 19 bases lay in between. In germline, CDR1 is SNHLY, CDR2 FYNNEI. There are 15 residues in the CDR3. This chain's CDR3 is CASMGAASDSYGYTF. The CDR3 nucleotides read TGTGCCAGCATGGGGGCGGCCTCCGATTCCTATGGCTACACCTTC.

This clonotype appeared a single time. The chain recombines TRBV5-6 with TRBJ1-5; tentative D call: TRBD1 (6 bases). Trimming stripped 1 base from V and 6 bases from J, with 11 bases between. Looked up from germline, CDR1 is SGHDT and CDR2 is YYEEEE. The CDR3 is 14 residues long. CDR3 nucleotides: TGTGCCAGCAGCTTGTGGGGGGCTAGTCAGCCCCAGCATTTT. It translates to CASSLWGASQPQHF. The full variable domain, completed using reference TRBV5-6 and TRBJ1-5, is DAGVTQSPTHLIKTRGQQVTLRCSPKSGHDTVSWYQQALGQGPQFIFQYYEEEERQRGNFPDRFSGHQFPNYSSELNVNALLLGDSALYLCASSLWGASQPQHFGDGTRLSIL.

This clonotype appeared many times. The rearrangement joins TRBV10-3 to TRBJ2-7, with a possible D match to TRBD1 (5 bases). Per the germline V gene, CDR1 is ENHRY and CDR2 is SYGVKD. Trimming pared 6 bases from V and 5 bases from J, leaving 17 bases between. This CDR3 region has 14 residues. Written as DNA, the CDR3 is TGTGCCATCAGGGTGACAGCCCCTGTGGACGAGCAGTACTTC. Translated, it gives CAIRVTAPVDEQYF.

A few counts support this clonotype. V usage is TRBV19 and J usage is TRBJ1-6; the match to TRBD1 covers 8 bases. CDR1 and CDR2 (germline): LNHDA, SQIVND (reference sequence). The CDR3 sequence is 13 residues long. The ends lost 6 bases at V and 9 bases at J; junction bases unmatched: 4. The CDR3 reads CASRDRAISPLHF. CDR3 bases: TGTGCCAGTAGGGACAGGGCAATTTCACCCCTCCACTTT.

This clonotype was picked up many times. The rearrangement joins TRBV11-2 to TRBJ2-7; weak D call: TRBD1 (6 bases). Trimming stripped 0 bases from V and 3 bases from J, with 9 bases between. This CDR3 has 14 amino acids. Germline values: CDR1 SGHAT, CDR2 FQNNGV. CDR3 in DNA: TGTGCCAGCAGCTTAGAGTCCAGGGGCTACGAGCAGTACTTC. Translating gives CASSLESRGYEQYF.

This clonotype was seen many times. The chain employs TRBV12-3 or TRBV12-4 and TRBJ2-7; no reliable D call. Trimming left V 1 base short and J 2 bases short, with 6 bases between. The CDR3 is 13 amino acids. CDR3 amino acids: CASSLEPTYEQYF. CDR3 nucleotide sequence: TGTGCCAGCAGTTTAGAGCCGACCTACGAGCAGTACTTC.

This clonotype was observed many times. V and J are TRBV6-2 or TRBV6-3 and TRBJ2-1; 13 bases line up with TRBD2. Trimming at V came to 5 bases and at J to 9 bases, leaving 13 bases not matched to a gene. CDR1 is MNHEY, CDR2 SVGEGT, per germline. CDR3 length: 17 residues. The CDR3 loop is CASSPPILAGGPSEQFF. CDR3 coding DNA: TGTGCCAGCAGTCCACCTATACTAGCGGGAGGGCCGAGTGAGCAGTTCTTC.

Many counts were recorded for this clonotype. The rearrangement uses TRBV3-1 and TRBJ1-1; D is unresolved. V was trimmed by 7 bases and J by 1 base, leaving 10 bases between them. CDR1 and CDR2 (germline): LGHDT, YNNKEL (reference sequence). The CDR3 has 13 residues. The chain's CDR3 is CASTSIPNTEAFF. In nucleotides, the CDR3 is TGTGCCAGCACCAGCATACCGAACACTGAAGCTTTCTTT.

This clonotype has a count of ten or more. V is TRBV11-2 and J is TRBJ2-6; D gene unclear. Germline V gene sequence: CDR1 SGHAT, CDR2 FQNNGV. The ends were cut back, 1 base at V and 2 bases at J, with 12 bases in the middle. The CDR3 consists of 17 residues. The CDR3 DNA reads TGTGCCAGCAGCTTAGCGGCCTGGAACCCTGGGGCCAACGTCCTGACTTTC. This gives the protein CASSLAAWNPGANVLTF.

V is TRBV5-1 and J is TRBJ2-1; D gene unclear. The CDR3 extends over 14 amino acids. Trimming shortened V by 0 bases and J by 4 bases, and 8 bases separated the two germline ends. CDR1 and CDR2 from the germline V gene are SGHRS and YFSETQ. DNA for the CDR3: TGCGCCAGCAGCTTGGACTCGCGATACAATGAGCAGTTCTTC. Protein: CASSLDSRYNEQFF.

This clonotype was recorded at least ten times. CDR3 residues: CSAPTGTGWGSNSPLHF. The CDR3 DNA sequence: TGCAGTGCTCCTACCGGGACAGGGTGGGGTAGTAATTCACCCCTCCACTTT. V and J are TRBV20-1 and TRBJ1-6; 9 bases match TRBD1. CDR1 and CDR2 (germline): DFQATT, SNEGSKA (reference sequence). J gave up 6 bases and V 5 bases, and 14 bases lay outside the gene matches. This CDR3 is built from 17 residues.

The rearrangement links TRBV4-3 to TRBJ2-2; 7 nucleotides match TRBD2. CDR1 is LGHNA and CDR2 is YSLEER in the germline V gene. The V gene end was trimmed by 1 base and the J gene end by 0 bases; junction bases not matched to a gene: 5. The CDR3 totals 17 residues. In DNA form, the CDR3 reads TGCGCCAGCAGCCAAGGGGGAGGGAGTGCGAACACCGGGGAGCTGTTTTTT. Its translation is CASSQGGGSANTGELFF.

V usage is TRBV2 and J usage is TRBJ2-7; weak D call: TRBD2 (6 bases). V shed 6 bases and J shed 7 bases, with 19 bases lying between them. Germline CDR1 reads SNHLY; CDR2 reads FYNNEI. The CDR3 extends over 14 amino acids. The CDR3 region is CASSAGRMGGEQYF. The CDR3 region has the DNA TGTGCCAGCAGCGCGGGACGGATGGGGGGTGAGCAGTACTTC.

This clonotype was counted ten times or more. The chain combines TRBV6-1 with TRBJ2-3; possibly TRBD1 for D (5 bases). Between the trimmed V and J ends, which lost 6 bases and 4 bases, there was a span of 17 bases. Looked up from germline, CDR1 is MNHNS and CDR2 is SASEGT. The CDR3 runs to 15 residues. CDR3 loop: CASSVQEIGPDTQYF. The CDR3, as DNA: TGTGCCAGCAGCGTACAGGAGATCGGCCCAGATACGCAGTATTTT.

The sample holds many counts of this clonotype. V gene TRBV5-1 combines with J gene TRBJ2-1, with TRBD1 matching 7 bases. The CDR3 loop spans 15 amino acids. The V gene's germline CDR1 is SGHRS and CDR2 YFSETQ. V lost 4 bases to trimming and J lost 4 bases; unmatched junction nucleotides: 8. In nucleotides, the CDR3 is TGCGCCAGCAGCATAGATGACAGGGATTACAATGAGCAGTTCTTC. As protein: CASSIDDRDYNEQFF.

For this clonotype: As the CDR3 is not closed by the conserved phenylalanine or tryptophan, this likely results from a read error. The rearrangement joins TRBV19 to TRBJ1-5; 11 bases align to TRBD1. Looked up from germline, CDR1 is LNHDA and CDR2 is SQIVND (reference sequence). The length of the CDR3 is 14 residues. The V and J ends lost 5 bases and 5 bases, in that order; junction bases with no gene match: 2. The CDR3 loop reads CASSRDRGDQPQHL. The CDR3 DNA is TGTGCCAGTAGTCGGGACAGGGGGGATCAGCCCCAGCATCTT.

This clonotype was seen only a few times. The chain couples TRBV2 to TRBJ1-5; D is undetermined. This CDR3 contains 14 residues. Germline loops: CDR1 SNHLY, CDR2 FYNNEI. V lost 7 bases and J 0 bases, leaving 10 bases between the germline ends. CDR3 amino acids: CASKFANSNQPQHF. For the CDR3, the DNA is TGTGCCAGCAAATTCGCAAATAGCAATCAGCCCCAGCATTTT.

The chain carries TRBV11-3 and TRBJ2-2; TRBD2 aligns across 11 bases. The CDR3 loop spans 17 amino acids. Germline V CDR1 and CDR2: SGHNT, YENEEA. Germline trimming cut 3 bases from V and 6 bases from J; bases unmatched to any gene: 9. CDR3 residues: CASSLGPTSGKAGELFF. The CDR3 region has the DNA TGTGCCAGCAGCTTGGGACCGACTAGCGGGAAGGCCGGGGAGCTGTTTTTT.

V and J are TRBV20-1 and TRBJ2-7, with TRBD2 matching over 8 bases. The CDR3 has 13 residues. Losses at the gene ends were 1 base for V and 5 bases for J; bases not matched to a gene: 4. In germline, CDR1 is DFQATT, CDR2 SNEGSKA (reference sequence). The CDR3 sequence: CSARAAGRDEQYF. The CDR3 bases are TGCAGTGCTAGAGCCGCCGGGAGGGACGAGCAGTACTTC.

This clonotype was recorded at least ten times. The V call is TRBV20-1, the J call TRBJ2-5; 12 bases fit TRBD2. Germline loops: CDR1 DFQATT, CDR2 SNEGSKA (reference sequence). V lost 4 bases and J lost 1; bases outside the gene matches: 7. This CDR3 comprises 16 residues. This chain's CDR3 is CSATRTSGTPQETQYF. Written as DNA, the CDR3 is TGCAGTGCTACCCGGACTAGCGGGACCCCCCAAGAGACCCAGTACTTC.

The chain employs TRBV18 and TRBJ2-2; D remains ambiguous. The CDR3 sequence is 15 residues long. Trimming pared 2 bases from V and 4 bases from J, leaving 11 bases between. Germline V gene data show CDR1 as KGHSH and CDR2 as LQKENI. CDR3 sequence: CASSPAPRSTGELFF. CDR3 bases: TGTGCCAGCTCACCAGCCCCCCGGAGCACCGGGGAGCTGTTTTTT.

This clonotype was counted many times. The chain couples TRBV6-1 to TRBJ1-1; D remains unclear. The germline V gene has CDR1 MNHNS and CDR2 SASEGT. The ends were cut back, 10 bases at V and 1 base at J, with 13 bases in the middle. This CDR3 is built from 13 residues. CDR3 nucleotide sequence: TGTGCCACCGAGAGCAATAAGAACACTGAAGCTTTCTTT. This encodes CATESNKNTEAFF.

This clonotype has only a few counts. The chain links TRBV4-1 to TRBJ2-1; D unclear. CDR1 MGHRA and CDR2 YSYEKL come from the germline V gene. V lost 0 bases, J lost 8 bases, and 20 bases lay in between. The CDR3 is 17 amino acids. CDR3 sequence (DNA): TGCGCCAGCAGCCAAGATCACCAGGTCAATTGGTTCGATGAGCAGTTCTTC. As protein: CASSQDHQVNWFDEQFF.

This clonotype was observed at least ten times. J is TRBJ1-2 and V is TRBV10-3, with a tentative D call TRBD1 (6 bases). Germline V lookup: CDR1 ENHRY, CDR2 SYGVKD. V was cut by 0 bases and J by 4 bases, with 12 bases left in between. The CDR3 covers 15 residues. The CDR3 loop reads CAISESAGGTYGYTF. The CDR3 DNA follows: TGTGCCATCAGTGAGTCAGCCGGGGGCACCTATGGCTACACCTTC.

The sample holds many counts of this clonotype. J is TRBJ2-2 and V is TRBV6-1; 7 bases fit TRBD2. The germline V gene encodes CDR1 MNHNS and CDR2 SASEGT. The CDR3 loop spans 16 amino acids. V lost 1 base, J lost 3 bases, and 5 bases stayed unmatched. Here the CDR3 DNA reads TGTGCCAGCAGTGAAGACGCGGGAGTGTACACCGGGGAGCTGTTTTTT. Residues: CASSEDAGVYTGELFF.

This clonotype was counted a few times. A junction boundary mismatches the germline segment, possibly from a read error. The CDR3 loop is CTSSYGPSGGYTF. As DNA, the CDR3 is TGTACCAGCAGTTACGGTCCTTCGGGCGGCTACACCTTC. This chain links TRBV6-5 with TRBJ1-2; D gene ambiguous. The CDR3 extends over 13 amino acids. Looked up from germline, CDR1 is MNHEY and CDR2 is SVGAGI.

This clonotype showed up many times. The chain carries TRBV12-3 or TRBV12-4 and TRBJ1-1; no firm D call. The CDR3 has 14 amino acids. V was pared by 7 bases and J by 2 bases, with 14 bases between. This CDR3 is CASTFHRANTEAFF. The CDR3 DNA is TGTGCCAGCACCTTCCACCGGGCAAACACTGAAGCTTTCTTT.